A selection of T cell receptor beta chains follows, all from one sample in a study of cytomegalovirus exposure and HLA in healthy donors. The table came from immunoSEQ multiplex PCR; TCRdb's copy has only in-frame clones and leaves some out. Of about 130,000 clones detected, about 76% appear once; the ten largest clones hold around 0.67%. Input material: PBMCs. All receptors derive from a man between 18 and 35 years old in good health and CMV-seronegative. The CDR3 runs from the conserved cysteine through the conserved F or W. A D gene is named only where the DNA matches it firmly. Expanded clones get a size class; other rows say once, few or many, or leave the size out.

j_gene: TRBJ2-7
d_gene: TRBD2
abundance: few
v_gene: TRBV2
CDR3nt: TGTGCCAGCAGTCCAAGACTAGCACTCTACGAGCAGTACTTC
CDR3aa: CASSPRLALYEQYF

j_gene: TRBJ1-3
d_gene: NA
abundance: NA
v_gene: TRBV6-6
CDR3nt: TGTGCCAGCAGTCGAGCAGGGGTGGGAGGAAACACCATATATTTT
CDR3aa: CASSRAGVGGNTIYF

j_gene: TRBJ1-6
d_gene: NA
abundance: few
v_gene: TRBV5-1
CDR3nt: TGCGCCAGCAGCTTGGGGACAGTAAAAAATTCACCCCTCCACTTT
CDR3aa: CASSLGTVKNSPLHF

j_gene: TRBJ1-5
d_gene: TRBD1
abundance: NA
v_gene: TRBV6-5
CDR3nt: TGTGCCAGCAGTTACGATACAGGGGTTCAGCCCCAGCATTTT
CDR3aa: CASSYDTGVQPQHF

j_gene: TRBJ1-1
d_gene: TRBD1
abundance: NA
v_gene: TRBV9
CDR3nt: TGTGCCAGCAGCGTATCAGGGGGCCTTAACACTGAAGCTTTCTTT
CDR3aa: CASSVSGGLNTEAFF

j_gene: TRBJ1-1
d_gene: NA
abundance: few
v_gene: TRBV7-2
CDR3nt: TGTGCCAGCAGCTTAGGGCAGGGGAACACTGAAGCTTTCTTT
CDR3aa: CASSLGQGNTEAFF

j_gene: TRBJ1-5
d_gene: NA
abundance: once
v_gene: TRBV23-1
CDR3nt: TGCGCCAGCAGTCAATCTCGGGATAGCAATCAGCCCCAGCATTTT
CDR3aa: CASSQSRDSNQPQHF

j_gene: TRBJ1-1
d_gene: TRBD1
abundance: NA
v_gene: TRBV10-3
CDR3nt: TGTGCCATCAGTGAGACCGGGACAGGAGGTACTTTCTTT
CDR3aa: CAISETGTGGTFF

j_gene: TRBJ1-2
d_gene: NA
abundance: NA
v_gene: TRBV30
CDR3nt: TGTGCCTGGAGTCGAGGACAGTTCTATGGCTACACCTTC
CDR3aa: CAWSRGQFYGYTF

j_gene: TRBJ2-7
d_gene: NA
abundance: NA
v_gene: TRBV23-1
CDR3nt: TGCGCCAGCAGTCATAGACATTCCTACGAGCAGTACTTC
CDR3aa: CASSHRHSYEQYF

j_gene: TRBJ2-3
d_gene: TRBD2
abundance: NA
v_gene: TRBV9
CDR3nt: TGTGCCAGCAGCGTTGGGACTAGCGGGGGAACAACAGATACGCAGTATTTT
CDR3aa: CASSVGTSGGTTDTQYF

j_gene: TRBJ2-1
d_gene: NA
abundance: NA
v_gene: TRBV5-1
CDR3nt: TGCGCCAGCAGCTTGAGAGCGGCTGACAATGAGCAGTTCTTC
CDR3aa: CASSLRAADNEQFF

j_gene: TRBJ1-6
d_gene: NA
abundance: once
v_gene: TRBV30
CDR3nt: TGTGCCTGGAGTGCACCGGACAGTCCGTCATCACCCCTCCACTTT
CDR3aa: CAWSAPDSPSSPLHF

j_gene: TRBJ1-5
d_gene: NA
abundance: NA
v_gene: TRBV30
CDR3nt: TGTGCCTGGAGCTCCGGGACTCCTCAGCCCCAGCATTTT
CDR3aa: CAWSSGTPQPQHF

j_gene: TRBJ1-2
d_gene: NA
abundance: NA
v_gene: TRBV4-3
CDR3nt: TGCGCCAGCAGCCATTTTCAGGGCGGCTACACCTTC
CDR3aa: CASSHFQGGYTF

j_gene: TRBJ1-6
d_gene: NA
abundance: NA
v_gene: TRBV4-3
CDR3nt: TGCGCCAGCAGCCAAGCCAAGCCCTTCAATTCACCCCTCCACTTT
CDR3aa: CASSQAKPFNSPLHF

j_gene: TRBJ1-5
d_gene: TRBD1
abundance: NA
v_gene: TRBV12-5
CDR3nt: TGTGCTAGTGGTTTGGTAATGGCAGGGGGTAGGGGCAATCAGCCCCAGCATTTT
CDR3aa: CASGLVMAGGRGNQPQHF

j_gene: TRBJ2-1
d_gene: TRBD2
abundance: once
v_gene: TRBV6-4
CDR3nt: TGTGCCAGCAGTACCGGGACTAGCGATTACAATGAGCAGTTCTTC
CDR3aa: CASSTGTSDYNEQFF

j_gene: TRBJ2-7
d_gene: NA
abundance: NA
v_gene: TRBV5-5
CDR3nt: TGTGCCAGCAGCACCGTACTTACTCGCGAGCAGTACTTC
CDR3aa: CASSTVLTREQYF

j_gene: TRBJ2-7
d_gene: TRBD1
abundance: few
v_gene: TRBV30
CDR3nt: TGTGCCTGGAGCTCCAGACAGGGGGTCTTCTACGAGCAGTACTTC
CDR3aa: CAWSSRQGVFYEQYF

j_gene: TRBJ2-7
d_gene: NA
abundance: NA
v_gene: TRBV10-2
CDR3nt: TGCGCCAGCAGTACAACAGGGTACGAGCAGTACTTC
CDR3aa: CASSTTGYEQYF

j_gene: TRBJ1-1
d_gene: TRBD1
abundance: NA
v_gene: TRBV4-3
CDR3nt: TGCGCCAGCAGGGCGACAGGGCCGAACACTGAAGCTTTCTTT
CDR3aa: CASRATGPNTEAFF

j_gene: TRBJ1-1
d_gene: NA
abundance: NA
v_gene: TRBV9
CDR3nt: TGTGCCAGCAGCGGAAGGACCGCGGGGCACACTGAAGCTTTCTTT
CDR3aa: CASSGRTAGHTEAFF

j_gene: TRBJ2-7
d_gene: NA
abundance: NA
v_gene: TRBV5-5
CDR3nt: TGTGCCAGCAGCTTGGTGGGACACTGGACAGTCGAGCAGTACTTC
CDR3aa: CASSLVGHWTVEQYF

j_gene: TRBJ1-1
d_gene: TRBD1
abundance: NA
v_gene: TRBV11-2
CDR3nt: TGTGCCAGCAGCAGACCGGGGGACAGCGCGTACACTGAAGCTTTCTTT
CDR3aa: CASSRPGDSAYTEAFF

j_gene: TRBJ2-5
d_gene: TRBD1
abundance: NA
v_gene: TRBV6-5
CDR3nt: TGTGCCAGCAGGAAGATAGACAGGGCGGGAGAGACCCAGTACTTC
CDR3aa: CASRKIDRAGETQYF

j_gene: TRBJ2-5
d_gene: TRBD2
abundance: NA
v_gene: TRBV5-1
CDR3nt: TGCGCCAGCAGCTTGAGCGGGGAAGGGGAAGAGACCCAGTACTTC
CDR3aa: CASSLSGEGEETQYF

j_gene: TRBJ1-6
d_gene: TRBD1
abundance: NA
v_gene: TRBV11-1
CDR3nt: TGTGCCAGCAGCTTAAAAAGAGGGACAGGCGCGAATTCACCCCTCCACTTT
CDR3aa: CASSLKRGTGANSPLHF

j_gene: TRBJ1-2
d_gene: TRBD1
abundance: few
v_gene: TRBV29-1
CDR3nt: TGCAGCGTACAGGGGGAAAGCTATGGCTACACCTTC
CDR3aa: CSVQGESYGYTF

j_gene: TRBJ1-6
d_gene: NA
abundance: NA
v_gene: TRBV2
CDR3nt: TGTGCCAGCAACGCCGCCAGGGCTGGTTCACCCCTCCACTTT
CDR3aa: CASNAARAGSPLHF

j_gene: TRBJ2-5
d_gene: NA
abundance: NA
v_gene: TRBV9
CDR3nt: TGTGCCAGCAGCGCACAGACAGGGGAGGGAGAGACCCAGTACTTC
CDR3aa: CASSAQTGEGETQYF

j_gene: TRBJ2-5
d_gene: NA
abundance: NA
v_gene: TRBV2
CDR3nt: TGTGCCAGCAGTGACAGGTTCGTCGTGGTGACCCAGTACTTC
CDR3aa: CASSDRFVVVTQYF

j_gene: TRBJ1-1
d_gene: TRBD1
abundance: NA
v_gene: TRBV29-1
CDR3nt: TGCGGGACAGCCATGAACACTGAAGCTTTCTTT
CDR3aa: CGTAMNTEAFF

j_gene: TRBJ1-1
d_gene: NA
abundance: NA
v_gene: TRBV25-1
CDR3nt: TGTGCCAGCAGTCCACAGACAGGAGTGGGAACTGAAGCTTTCTTT
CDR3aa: CASSPQTGVGTEAFF

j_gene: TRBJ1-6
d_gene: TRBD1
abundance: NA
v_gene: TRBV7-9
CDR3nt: TGTGCCAGCAGCTTAGAAATACGGGACAGGGTATCATCACCCCTCCACTTT
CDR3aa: CASSLEIRDRVSSPLHF

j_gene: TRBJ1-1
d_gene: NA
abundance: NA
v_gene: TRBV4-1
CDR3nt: TGCGCCAGCAGCCTACTCATCCGGACAGATTCTGGGGGTGAAGCTTTCTTT
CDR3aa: CASSLLIRTDSGGEAFF

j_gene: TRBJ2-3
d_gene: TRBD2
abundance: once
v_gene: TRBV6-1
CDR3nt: TGTGCCAGCAGTGTCGAAACCGGGAGCGGGGGGGCGGCAGATACGCAGTATTTT
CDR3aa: CASSVETGSGGAADTQYF

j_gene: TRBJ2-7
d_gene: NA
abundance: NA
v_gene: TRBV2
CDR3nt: TGTGCCAGCAGTTCAGCCACAGGGGGGGCCTACGAGCAGTACTTC
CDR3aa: CASSSATGGAYEQYF

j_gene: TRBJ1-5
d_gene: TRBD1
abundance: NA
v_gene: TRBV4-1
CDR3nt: TGCGCCAGCAGCCAATGGCTTAGACAGGGGAGCAATCAGCCCCAGCATTTT
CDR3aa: CASSQWLRQGSNQPQHF

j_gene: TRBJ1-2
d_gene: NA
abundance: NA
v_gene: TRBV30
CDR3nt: TGTGCCTGGTCATTACAGGGATATGGCTACACCTTC
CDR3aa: CAWSLQGYGYTF

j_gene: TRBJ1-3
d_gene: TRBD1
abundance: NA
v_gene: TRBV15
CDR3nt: TGTGCCACCAGCACTAGGGACAGAGGAAACACCATATATTTT
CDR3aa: CATSTRDRGNTIYF

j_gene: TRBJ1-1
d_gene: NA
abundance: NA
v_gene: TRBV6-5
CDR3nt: TGTGCCAGCAGTTACTCGAAGACAGACCCCAGCACTGAAGCTTTCTTT
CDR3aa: CASSYSKTDPSTEAFF

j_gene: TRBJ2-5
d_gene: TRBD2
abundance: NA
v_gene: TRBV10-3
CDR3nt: TGTGCCACTAAGGGACTAGCGAAAGAGACCCAGTACTTC
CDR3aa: CATKGLAKETQYF